Listed below are T cell receptor beta chains from one sample, sequenced in a study of cytomegalovirus exposure and HLA in healthy donors. TCRdb's copy holds only in-frame clones and misses some; the assay was immunoSEQ multiplex PCR. Here the sample spans about 130,000 clones, just under 90% being singletons. Source material: PBMCs. Receptor source: a woman aged 30 to 39 in good health and CMV-seropositive. Each CDR3 is given with its conserved first and last residue. A D gene is named only where the DNA matches it firmly. Clone size is stated in some rows and not others, as once, few, many or a class when expanded.

V gene	J gene	clone size	D gene	CDR3 protein	CDR3 DNA
TRBV9	TRBJ2-7	NA	TRBD2	CASSVGASGGGYEQYF	TGTGCCAGCAGCGTAGGTGCTAGCGGGGGCGGTTACGAGCAGTACTTC
TRBV27	TRBJ2-3	NA	NA	CASSPPSSPTDTQYF	TGTGCCAGCAGTCCGCCTTCGAGCCCCACAGATACGCAGTATTTT
TRBV7-9	TRBJ2-3	NA	TRBD1	CASSLAGTGSTDTQYF	TGTGCCAGCAGCTTAGCCGGGACAGGAAGCACAGATACGCAGTATTTT
TRBV6-5	TRBJ1-1	NA	NA	CASRASGGNTEAFF	TGTGCCAGCCGAGCCTCGGGGGGGAACACTGAAGCTTTCTTT
TRBV11-2	TRBJ2-1	NA	TRBD2	CASSRVGTSGYNEQFF	TGTGCCAGCAGTCGAGTTGGGACTAGCGGATACAATGAGCAGTTCTTC
TRBV19	TRBJ1-2	NA	TRBD1	CASSIGGGRAYDGYTF	TGTGCCAGTAGTATTGGAGGGGGCAGGGCTTATGATGGCTACACCTTC
TRBV18	TRBJ2-7	NA	TRBD1	CASSPNDRATRYEQYF	TGTGCCAGCTCACCAAATGACAGGGCGACGCGGTACGAGCAGTACTTC
TRBV2	TRBJ2-1	NA	NA	CASSESPERGRCFF	TGTGCCAGCAGTGAGTCCCCCGAGCGCGGAAGGTGTTTCTTC
TRBV2	TRBJ1-5	NA	NA	CASSERGYLLNQPQHF	TGTGCCAGCAGTGAAAGGGGGTACTTACTCAATCAGCCCCAGCATTTT
TRBV28	TRBJ2-7	NA	TRBD2	CASSSGTSYEQYF	TGTGCCAGCAGTTCGGGGACTAGCTACGAGCAGTACTTC
TRBV28	TRBJ2-7	NA	TRBD2	CASSPTSLNYEQYF	TGTGCCAGCAGTCCGACTAGCTTAAACTACGAGCAGTACTTC
TRBV6-5	TRBJ2-7	NA	TRBD2	CASSYSTSGASEQYF	TGTGCCAGCAGTTACTCTACTAGCGGAGCCTCCGAGCAGTACTTC
TRBV7-2	TRBJ2-5	NA	NA	CASSSSTSLGTQYF	TGTGCCAGCAGCTCGAGCACTAGCCTCGGGACCCAGTACTTC
TRBV9	TRBJ2-2	NA	NA	CASGRGPNTGELFF	TGTGCCAGCGGGCGGGGCCCGAACACCGGGGAGCTGTTTTTT
TRBV11-2	TRBJ2-7	NA	TRBD2	CASSPIGREGSYEQYF	TGTGCCAGCAGCCCAATCGGGAGGGAGGGCTCCTACGAGCAGTACTTC
TRBV11-2	TRBJ1-4	NA	NA	CASSLGQYSTNEKLFF	TGTGCCAGCAGCTTAGGACAGTACTCAACTAATGAAAAACTGTTTTTT
TRBV18	TRBJ2-5	NA	TRBD1	CASSTRGETQYF	TGTGCCAGCTCAACCAGGGGGGAGACCCAGTACTTC
TRBV7-2	TRBJ2-2	NA	TRBD2	CASLIPASGARGELFF	TGTGCCAGTCTCATCCCGGCTAGCGGGGCGAGGGGGGAGCTGTTTTTT
TRBV13	TRBJ2-1	NA	NA	CASSEDSLGSYNEQFF	TGTGCCAGCAGCGAGGACAGTCTAGGCTCCTACAATGAGCAGTTCTTC
TRBV5-8	TRBJ1-5	NA	NA	CASSLEKGGGSNQPQHF	TGTGCCAGCAGCTTGGAAAAAGGGGGTGGTAGCAATCAGCCCCAGCATTTT
TRBV6-5	TRBJ2-5	NA	NA	CASSYIGGGTETQYF	TGTGCCAGCAGTTACATCGGTGGCGGGACGGAGACCCAGTACTTC
TRBV15	TRBJ1-6	NA	NA	CATSRSSYNSPLHF	TGTGCCACCAGCAGGAGCTCCTATAATTCACCCCTCCACTTT
TRBV28	TRBJ2-2	NA	NA	CASSFELVRTGELFF	TGTGCCAGCAGTTTTGAACTAGTTCGCACCGGGGAGCTGTTTTTT
TRBV29-1	TRBJ2-3	NA	NA	CSVQRGGSTDTQYF	TGCAGCGTCCAGAGAGGCGGTAGCACAGATACGCAGTATTTT
TRBV6-6	TRBJ1-2	NA	NA	CATDQGSLRGYTF	TGTGCCACCGACCAGGGGTCGCTAAGGGGCTACACCTTC
TRBV6-6	TRBJ2-2	NA	TRBD2	CASSYSSGGAGELFF	TGTGCCAGCAGTTACTCGAGTGGGGGGGCCGGGGAGCTGTTTTTT
TRBV15	TRBJ2-1	NA	NA	CATRGPIRYNEQFF	TGTGCCACCAGGGGCCCGATAAGATACAATGAGCAGTTCTTC
TRBV7-8	TRBJ2-7	NA	TRBD1	CASSTGGQGLYEQYF	TGTGCCAGCAGCACAGGGGGGCAGGGCCTATACGAGCAGTACTTC
TRBV4-1	TRBJ1-6	NA	TRBD1	CASSPTGGGSPLHF	TGCGCCAGCAGCCCGACAGGGGGAGGTTCACCCCTCCACTTT
TRBV11-2	TRBJ1-6	NA	NA	CASSPKRLVGVYNSPLHF	TGTGCCAGCAGCCCCAAGCGCCTGGTCGGGGTCTATAATTCACCCCTCCACTTT
TRBV10-3	TRBJ2-7	NA	TRBD1	CAISDAGGFSYEQYF	TGTGCCATCAGTGATGCAGGGGGCTTTTCCTACGAGCAGTACTTC
TRBV5-6	TRBJ2-3	NA	NA	CASSSLETDTQYF	TGTGCCAGCAGCTCCTTGGAGACAGATACGCAGTATTTT
TRBV2	TRBJ2-3	NA	TRBD1	CATGDRVRTDTQYF	TGTGCCACCGGGGACAGGGTGAGGACAGATACGCAGTATTTT
TRBV7-2	TRBJ1-2	NA	NA	CASSLVRQGTYGYTF	TGTGCCAGCAGCTTAGTCAGGCAGGGGACCTATGGCTACACCTTC
TRBV5-1	TRBJ2-1	once	TRBD2	CASSYAGTRGPGGSYNEQFF	TGCGCCAGCAGCTATGCAGGGACTAGAGGCCCCGGGGGCTCCTACAATGAGCAGTTCTTC
TRBV5-1	TRBJ1-2	once	TRBD1	CASSLRFGTVANYGYTF	TGCGCCAGCAGCCTGAGGTTCGGGACAGTTGCCAACTATGGCTACACCTTC
TRBV21-1	TRBJ2-2	once	NA	CASSPPRGLNTGELFF	TGTGCCAGCAGCCCCCCGAGGGGACTAAACACCGGGGAGCTGTTTTTT
TRBV18	TRBJ2-5	NA	NA	CASWGQGQETQYF	TGTGCCAGCTGGGGGCAGGGACAAGAGACCCAGTACTTC
TRBV13	TRBJ1-2	NA	TRBD1	CASSFRQGGYGYTF	TGTGCCAGCAGCTTCCGACAGGGGGGTTATGGCTACACCTTC
TRBV4-1	TRBJ2-7	NA	TRBD1	CASSQGGTASYEQYF	TGCGCCAGCAGCCAAGGGGGGACAGCCTCCTACGAGCAGTACTTC
TRBV29-1	TRBJ2-1	NA	NA	CSVEIFREQFF	TGCAGCGTTGAAATTTTCCGTGAGCAGTTCTTC
TRBV27	TRBJ2-7	NA	NA	CASRPTGDEQYF	TGTGCCAGCCGACCGACAGGAGACGAGCAGTACTTC
TRBV6-1	TRBJ2-7	NA	TRBD1	CAISPGQVYEQYF	TGTGCCATATCACCGGGACAGGTCTACGAGCAGTACTTC
TRBV6-5	TRBJ2-7	once	NA	CASSYFGRGYEQYF	TGTGCCAGCAGTTACTTCGGGCGAGGGTACGAGCAGTACTTC
TRBV5-4	TRBJ2-2	once	NA	CASSLVEGGELFF	TGTGCCAGCAGCTTGGTTGAGGGCGGGGAGCTGTTTTTT
TRBV27	TRBJ2-7	NA	TRBD2	CASSLYTGTSLNEQYF	TGTGCCAGCAGTTTATACACCGGGACTAGTCTCAACGAGCAGTACTTC
TRBV27	TRBJ2-5	NA	TRBD2	CASSLSPLGLAGTGETQYF	TGTGCCAGCAGTTTATCGCCCCTAGGACTAGCGGGGACCGGAGAGACCCAGTACTTC
TRBV27	TRBJ2-2	NA	NA	CASSPLNTGELFF	TGTGCCAGCAGCCCTTTGAACACCGGGGAGCTGTTTTTT
TRBV27	TRBJ2-7	NA	NA	CASSFQGGSSYEQYF	TGTGCCAGCAGTTTTCAGGGGGGTAGCTCCTACGAGCAGTACTTC
TRBV11-2	TRBJ2-1	NA	TRBD2	CASSATLASGEQFF	TGTGCCAGCAGCGCCACACTGGCTAGCGGGGAGCAGTTCTTC
TRBV27	TRBJ2-5	NA	NA	CASSLSPGGPETQYF	TGTGCCAGCAGTTTATCCCCAGGGGGGCCGGAGACCCAGTACTTC
TRBV6-1	TRBJ2-3	NA	NA	CASSEAGGSWGARTDTQYF	TGTGCCAGCAGTGAAGCGGGCGGCTCGTGGGGCGCCCGCACAGATACGCAGTATTTT
TRBV7-2	TRBJ2-7	once	NA	CASSPGGGGPPYEQYF	TGTGCCAGCAGCCCAGGGGGCGGGGGCCCTCCCTACGAGCAGTACTTC
TRBV2	TRBJ2-5	NA	NA	CASRQIQETQYF	TGTGCCAGCAGGCAGATACAAGAGACCCAGTACTTC
TRBV11-2	TRBJ2-7	NA	NA	CASSAGPGVSYEQYF	TGTGCCAGCAGCGCGGGTCCAGGCGTCTCCTACGAGCAGTACTTC